A selection of T cell receptor beta chains follows, all from one sample in a study of PD-1 blockade in classical Hodgkin lymphoma. Generated by immunoSEQ multiplex PCR, the TCRdb table keeps only in-frame clones and is missing some. The sample has over 10,000 clones, around 84% seen once; the top ten hold 37%. Specimen: peripheral blood mononuclear cells (PBMCs), collected at baseline. The receptors were gathered from a human donor with classical Hodgkin lymphoma. Each CDR3 is given with its conserved first and last residue. A D gene is named only where the DNA matches it firmly. Clone size appears in some rows only: once, few, many, or a class for an expanded clone.

. . TRBJ2-5 TRBV7-7 CASTNRDDKYF TGTGCCAGTACAAACCGGGACGACAAGTACTTC
few TRBD1 TRBJ1-1 TRBV5-1 CASSRDRHSSGRNTEAFF TGCGCCAGCAGTCGGGACAGGCACTCCTCGGGCCGGAACACTGAAGCTTTCTTT
. . TRBJ1-2 TRBV19 CASSIAGGNYGYTF TGTGCCAGTAGTATAGCTGGAGGTAACTATGGCTACACCTTC
once TRBD1 TRBJ1-2 TRBV5-4 CASSLDRGYDGYTF TGTGCCAGCAGTCTCGACAGGGGTTACGATGGCTACACCTTC
. TRBD1 TRBJ2-1 TRBV7-6 CASSLYGTGSGGEQFF TGTGCCAGCAGCTTGTACGGGACAGGGTCCGGGGGTGAGCAGTTCTTC
. TRBD2 TRBJ2-7 TRBV7-3 CASSLIGRGTYEQYF TGTGCCAGCAGCTTAATCGGGAGGGGCACCTACGAGCAGTACTTC
. TRBD1 TRBJ2-1 TRBV11-3 CASSRGTGPNNEQFF TGTGCCAGCAGTAGGGGGACAGGGCCTAACAATGAGCAGTTCTTC
. . TRBJ2-3 TRBV18 CASSPSGIGVPVDTQYF TGTGCCAGCTCACCTTCGGGTATAGGGGTCCCAGTGGATACGCAGTATTTT
. TRBD1 TRBJ2-7 TRBV6-1 CASSGWDRTLF TGTGCCAGCAGTGGCTGGGACAGGACCCTCTTC
. . TRBJ2-5 TRBV5-1 CASSLVTGRLYQETQYF TGCGCCAGCAGCTTGGTCACCGGCCGGCTGTACCAAGAGACCCAGTACTTC
. . TRBJ2-2 TRBV6-5 CASRKTGTGELFF TGTGCCAGCAGGAAAACAGGGACCGGGGAGCTGTTTTTT
. TRBD2 TRBJ2-1 TRBV4-2 CASSQDWEREVGNEQFF TGTGCCAGCAGCCAAGATTGGGAGCGGGAGGTTGGGAATGAGCAGTTCTTC
. . TRBJ2-7 TRBV27 CASSLSAGGLYEQYF TGTGCCAGCAGTTTATCTGCTGGGGGCCTCTACGAGCAGTACTTC
. . TRBJ1-2 TRBV28 CASSPDSGYGYTF TGTGCCAGCAGCCCCGACAGTGGGTATGGCTACACCTTC
. TRBD1 TRBJ1-4 TRBV6-5 CASRASGTGNEKLFF TGTGCCAGCAGAGCTTCCGGGACAGGGAATGAAAAACTGTTTTTT
. TRBD1 TRBJ2-2 TRBV30 CAWMTRTGGFTGELFF TGTGCCTGGATGACCCGGACAGGAGGCTTCACCGGGGAGCTGTTTTTT
. . TRBJ1-2 TRBV11-2 CASSQDLSGSRAGYTF TGCGCCAGCAGCCAAGATCTCTCTGGCAGCCGGGCCGGCTACACCTTC
few . TRBJ1-1 TRBV6-5 CASSDFTEAFF TGTGCCAGCAGTGACTTCACTGAAGCTTTCTTT
. . TRBJ1-5 TRBV15 CATSSRASNQPQHF TGTGCCACCAGCAGCAGGGCTAGCAATCAGCCCCAGCATTTT
. . TRBJ2-7 TRBV7-3 CASSLSATRSFYEQYF TGTGCCAGCAGCTTATCGGCCACAAGAAGCTTTTACGAGCAGTACTTC
. TRBD2 TRBJ2-3 TRBV28 CASSTKTSGWDTQYF TGTGCCAGCAGCACAAAGACTAGCGGGTGGGATACGCAGTATTTT
. . TRBJ1-5 TRBV5-6 CASSLASAGVYQPQHF TGTGCCAGCAGCTTGGCCTCGGCAGGGGTATATCAGCCCCAGCATTTT
few . TRBJ2-7 TRBV10-1 CASSRLTREQYF TGCGCCAGCAGTCGCTTGACCCGGGAGCAGTACTTC
. TRBD1 TRBJ1-2 TRBV30 CACPRGAYYGYTF TGTGCCTGCCCCAGGGGGGCTTACTATGGCTACACCTTC
few TRBD1 TRBJ1-2 TRBV6-5 CASSLPPGQGGGYTF TGTGCCAGCAGTCTTCCACCGGGACAGGGGGGAGGCTACACCTTC
few . TRBJ1-1 TRBV5-8 CASSLAYDTEAFF TGTGCCAGCAGCTTGGCCTACGACACTGAAGCTTTCTTT
. . TRBJ2-1 TRBV10-3 CAIATGGPYNEQFF TGTGCCATCGCCACGGGGGGCCCCTACAATGAGCAGTTCTTC
. . TRBJ2-7 TRBV7-3 CASRDARRYF TGTGCCAGCCGTGATGCACGGCGGTACTTC